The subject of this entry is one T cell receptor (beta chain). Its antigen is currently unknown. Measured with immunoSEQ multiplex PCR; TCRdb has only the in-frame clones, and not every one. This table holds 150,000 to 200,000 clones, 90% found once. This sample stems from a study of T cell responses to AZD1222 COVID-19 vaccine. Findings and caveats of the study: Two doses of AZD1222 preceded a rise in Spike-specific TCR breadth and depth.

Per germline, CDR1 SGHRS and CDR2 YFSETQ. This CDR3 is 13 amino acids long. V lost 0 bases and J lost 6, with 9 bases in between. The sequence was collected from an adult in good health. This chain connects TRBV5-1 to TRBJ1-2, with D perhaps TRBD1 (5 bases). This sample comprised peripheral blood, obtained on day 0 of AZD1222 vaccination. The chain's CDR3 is CASSLEGADGYTF. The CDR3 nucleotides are TGCGCCAGCAGCTTGGAAGGGGCGGATGGCTACACCTTC.